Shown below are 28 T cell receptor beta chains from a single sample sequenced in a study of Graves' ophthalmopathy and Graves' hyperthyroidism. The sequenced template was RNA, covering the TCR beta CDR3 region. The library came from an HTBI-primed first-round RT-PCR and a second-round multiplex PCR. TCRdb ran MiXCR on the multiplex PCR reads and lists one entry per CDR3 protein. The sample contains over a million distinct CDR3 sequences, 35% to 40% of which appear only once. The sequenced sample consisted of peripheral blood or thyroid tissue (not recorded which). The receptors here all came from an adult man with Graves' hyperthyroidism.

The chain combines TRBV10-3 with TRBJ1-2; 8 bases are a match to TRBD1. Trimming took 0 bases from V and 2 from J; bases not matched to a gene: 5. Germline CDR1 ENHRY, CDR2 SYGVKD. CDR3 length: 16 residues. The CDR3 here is CAISESYRTGNYGYTF. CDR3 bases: TGTGCCATCAGTGAGTCTTACCGGACAGGGAACTATGGCTACACCTTC.

This CDR3 is CASSAIGTEQAYGYTF. The CDR3 DNA is TGCGCCAGCAGTGCAATAGGGACGGAGCAGGCCTATGGCTACACCTTC. The gene calls are TRBV10-2 and TRBJ1-2, with D possibly TRBD1 on 5 matching bases. Germline assignment: CDR1 WSHSY and CDR2 SAAADI. Between the trimmed V and J ends, which lost 4 bases and 4 bases, there was a span of 19 bases. CDR3 length: 16 residues.

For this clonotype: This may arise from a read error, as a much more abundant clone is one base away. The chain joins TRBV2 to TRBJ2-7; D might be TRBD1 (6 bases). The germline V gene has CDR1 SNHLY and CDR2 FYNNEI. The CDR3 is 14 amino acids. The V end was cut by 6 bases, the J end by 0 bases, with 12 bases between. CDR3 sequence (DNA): TGTGCCAGCAGCCACCAAGGGGGCTCCTACGAGCAGTACTTC. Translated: CASSHQGGSYEQYF.

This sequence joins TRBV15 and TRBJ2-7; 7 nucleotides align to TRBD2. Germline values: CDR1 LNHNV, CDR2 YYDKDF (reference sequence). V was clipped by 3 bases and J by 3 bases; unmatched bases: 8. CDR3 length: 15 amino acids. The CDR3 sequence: CATSSRRGRLYEQYF. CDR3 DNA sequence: TGTGCCACCAGCAGTCGACGCGGGAGACTCTACGAGCAGTACTTC.

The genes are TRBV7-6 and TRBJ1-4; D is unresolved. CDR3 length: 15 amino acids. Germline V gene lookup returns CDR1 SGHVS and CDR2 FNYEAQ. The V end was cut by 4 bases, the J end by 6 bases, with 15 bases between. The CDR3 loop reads CASSSRDTADEKLFF. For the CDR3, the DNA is TGTGCCAGCAGCTCCCGCGACACAGCCGATGAAAAACTGTTTTTT.

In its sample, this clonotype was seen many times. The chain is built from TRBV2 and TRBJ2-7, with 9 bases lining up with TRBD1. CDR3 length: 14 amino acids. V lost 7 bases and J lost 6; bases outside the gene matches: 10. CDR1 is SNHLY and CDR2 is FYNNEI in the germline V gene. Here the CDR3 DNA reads TGTGCCAGCATCACCGGGACAGGGAGTTCCGAGCAGTACTTC. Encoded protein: CASITGTGSSEQYF.

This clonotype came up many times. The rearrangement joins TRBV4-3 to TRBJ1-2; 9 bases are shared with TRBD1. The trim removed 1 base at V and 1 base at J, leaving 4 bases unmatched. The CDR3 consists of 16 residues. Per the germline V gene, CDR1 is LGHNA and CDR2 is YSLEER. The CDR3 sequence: CASSQVLGQGNYGYTF. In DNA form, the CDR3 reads TGCGCCAGCAGCCAAGTTCTGGGACAGGGTAACTATGGCTACACCTTC.

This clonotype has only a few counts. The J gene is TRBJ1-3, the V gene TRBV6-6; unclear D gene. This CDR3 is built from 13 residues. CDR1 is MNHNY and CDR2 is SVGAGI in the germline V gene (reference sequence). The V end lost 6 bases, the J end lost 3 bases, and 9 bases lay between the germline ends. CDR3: CASRLTVGNTIYF. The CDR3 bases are TGTGCCAGCAGGCTCACCGTTGGAAACACCATATATTTT.

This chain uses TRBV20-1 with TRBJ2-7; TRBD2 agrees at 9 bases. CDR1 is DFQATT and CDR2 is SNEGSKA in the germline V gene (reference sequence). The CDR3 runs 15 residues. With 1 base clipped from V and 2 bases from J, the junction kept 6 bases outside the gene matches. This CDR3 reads CSARAAGGRAYEQYF. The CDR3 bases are TGCAGTGCTAGAGCGGCGGGGGGGCGGGCCTACGAGCAGTACTTC.

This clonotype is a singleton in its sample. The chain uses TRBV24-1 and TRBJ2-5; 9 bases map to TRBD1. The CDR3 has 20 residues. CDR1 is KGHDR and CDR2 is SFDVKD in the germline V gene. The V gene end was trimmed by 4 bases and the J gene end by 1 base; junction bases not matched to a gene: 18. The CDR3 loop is CATSEGLTGGALSFQETQYF. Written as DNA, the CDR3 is TGTGCCACCAGTGAGGGACTTACAGGGGGCGCACTAAGTTTCCAAGAGACCCAGTACTTC.

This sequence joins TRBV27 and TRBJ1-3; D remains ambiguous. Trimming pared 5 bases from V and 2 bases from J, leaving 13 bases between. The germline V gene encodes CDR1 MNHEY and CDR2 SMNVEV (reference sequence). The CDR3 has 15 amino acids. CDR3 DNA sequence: TGTGCCAGCAGTCAGGCGGCGACGACTGGAAACACCATATATTTT. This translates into CASSQAATTGNTIYF.

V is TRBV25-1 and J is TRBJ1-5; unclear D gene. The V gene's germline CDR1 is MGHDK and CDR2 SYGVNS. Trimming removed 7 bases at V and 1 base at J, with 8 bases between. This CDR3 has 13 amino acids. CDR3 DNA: TGTGCCAGCACCCCTTGGAGCAATCAGCCCCAGCATTTT. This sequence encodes CASTPWSNQPQHF. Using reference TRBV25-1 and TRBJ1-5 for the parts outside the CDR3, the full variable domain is EADIYQTPRYLVIGTGKKITLECSQTMGHDKMYWYQQDPGMELHLIHYSYGVNSTEKGDLSSESTVSRIRTEHFPLTLESARPSHTSQYLCASTPWSNQPQHFGDGTRLSIL.

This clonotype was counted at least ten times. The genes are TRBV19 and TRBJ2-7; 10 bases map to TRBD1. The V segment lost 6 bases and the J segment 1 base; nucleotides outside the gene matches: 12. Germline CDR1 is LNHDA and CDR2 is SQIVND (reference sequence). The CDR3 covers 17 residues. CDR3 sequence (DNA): TGTGCCAGTAGCCCACTTTGGACGGGACAGGGGTCCTACGAGCAGTACTTC. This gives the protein CASSPLWTGQGSYEQYF.

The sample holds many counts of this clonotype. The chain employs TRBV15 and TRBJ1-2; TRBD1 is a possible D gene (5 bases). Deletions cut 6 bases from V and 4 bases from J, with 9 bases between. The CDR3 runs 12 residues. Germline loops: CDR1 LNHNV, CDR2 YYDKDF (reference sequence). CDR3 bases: TGTGCCACCAGTGGGGACGGCTATGGCTACACCTTC. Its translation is CATSGDGYGYTF.

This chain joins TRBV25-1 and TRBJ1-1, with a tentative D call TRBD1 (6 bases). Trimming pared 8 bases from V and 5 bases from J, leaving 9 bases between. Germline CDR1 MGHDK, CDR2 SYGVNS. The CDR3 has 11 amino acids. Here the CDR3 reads CASAGVTEAFF. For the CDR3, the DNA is TGTGCCAGCGCAGGGGTGACTGAAGCTTTCTTT.

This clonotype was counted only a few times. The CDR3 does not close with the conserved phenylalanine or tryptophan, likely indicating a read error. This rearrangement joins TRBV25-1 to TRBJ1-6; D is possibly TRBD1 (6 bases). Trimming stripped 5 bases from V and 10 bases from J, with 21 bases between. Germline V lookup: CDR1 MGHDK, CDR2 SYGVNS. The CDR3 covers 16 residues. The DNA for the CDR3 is TGTGCCAGCAGTCAGACCCCCCCAGGACAGCGCTCACCCCTCCACCTT. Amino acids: CASSQTPPGQRSPLHL.

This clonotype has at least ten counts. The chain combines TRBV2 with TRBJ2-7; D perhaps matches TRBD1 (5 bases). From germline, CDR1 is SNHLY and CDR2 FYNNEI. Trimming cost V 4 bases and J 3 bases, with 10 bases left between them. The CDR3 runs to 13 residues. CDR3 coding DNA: TGTGCCAGCAGTGGAGTACAGGACTACGAGCAGTACTTC. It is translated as CASSGVQDYEQYF.

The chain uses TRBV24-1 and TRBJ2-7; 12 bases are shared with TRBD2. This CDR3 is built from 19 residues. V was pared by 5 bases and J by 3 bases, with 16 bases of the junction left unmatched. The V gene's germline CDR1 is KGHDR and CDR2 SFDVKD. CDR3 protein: CATSVLMPRTSGANYEQYF. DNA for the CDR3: TGTGCCACCAGTGTCCTCATGCCTAGGACTAGCGGGGCGAACTACGAGCAGTACTTC.

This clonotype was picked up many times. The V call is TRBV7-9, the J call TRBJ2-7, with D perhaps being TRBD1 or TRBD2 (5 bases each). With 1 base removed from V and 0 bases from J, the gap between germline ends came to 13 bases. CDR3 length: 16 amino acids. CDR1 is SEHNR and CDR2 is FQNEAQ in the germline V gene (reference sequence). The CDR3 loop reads CASSLVEGLHSYEQYF. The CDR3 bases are TGTGCCAGCAGCTTAGTAGAGGGGCTCCACTCCTACGAGCAGTACTTC. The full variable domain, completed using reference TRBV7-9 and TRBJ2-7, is DTGVSQNPRHKITKRGQNVTFRCDPISEHNRLYWYRQTLGQGPEFLTYFQNEAQLEKSRLLSDRFSAERPKGSFSTLEIQRTEQGDSAMYLCASSLVEGLHSYEQYFGPGTRLTVT.

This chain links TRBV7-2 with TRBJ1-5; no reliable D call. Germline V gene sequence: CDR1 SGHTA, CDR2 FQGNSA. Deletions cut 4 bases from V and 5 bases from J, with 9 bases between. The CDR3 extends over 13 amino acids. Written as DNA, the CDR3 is TGTGCCAGCAGCTACGGCCAGTATCAGCCCCAGCATTTT. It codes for CASSYGQYQPQHF. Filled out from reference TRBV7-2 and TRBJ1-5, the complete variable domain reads GAGVSQSPSNKVTEKGKDVELRCDPISGHTALYWYRQSLGQGLEFLIYFQGNSAPDKSGLPSDRFSAERTGGSVSTLTIQRTQQEDSAVYLCASSYGQYQPQHFGDGTRLSIL.

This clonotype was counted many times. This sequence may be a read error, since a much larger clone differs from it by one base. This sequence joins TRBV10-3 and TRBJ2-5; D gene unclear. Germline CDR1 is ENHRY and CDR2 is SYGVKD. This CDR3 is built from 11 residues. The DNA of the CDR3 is TGTGCCAGCAGTGACGGACAGACCCAGTACTTC. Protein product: CASSDGQTQYF.

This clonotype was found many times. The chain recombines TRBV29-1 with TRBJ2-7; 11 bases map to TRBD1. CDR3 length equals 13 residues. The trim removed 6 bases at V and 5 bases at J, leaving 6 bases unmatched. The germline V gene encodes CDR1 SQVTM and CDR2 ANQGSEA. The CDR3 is CSVGQGAGNEQYF. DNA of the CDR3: TGCAGCGTCGGACAGGGGGCGGGGAACGAGCAGTACTTC.

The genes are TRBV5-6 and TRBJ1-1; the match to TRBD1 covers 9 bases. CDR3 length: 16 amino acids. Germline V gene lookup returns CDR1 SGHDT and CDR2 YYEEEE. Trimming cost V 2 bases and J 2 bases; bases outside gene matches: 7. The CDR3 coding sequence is TGTGCCAGCAGCTTCGGCTTACAGGGGGCCAACACTGAAGCTTTCTTT. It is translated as CASSFGLQGANTEAFF.

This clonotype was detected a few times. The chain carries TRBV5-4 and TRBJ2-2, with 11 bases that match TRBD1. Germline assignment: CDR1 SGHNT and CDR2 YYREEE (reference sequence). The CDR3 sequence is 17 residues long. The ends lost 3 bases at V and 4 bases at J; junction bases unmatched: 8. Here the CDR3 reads CASSWKPGQGVTGELFF. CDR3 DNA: TGTGCCAGCAGCTGGAAACCGGGACAGGGGGTCACCGGGGAGCTGTTTTTT.

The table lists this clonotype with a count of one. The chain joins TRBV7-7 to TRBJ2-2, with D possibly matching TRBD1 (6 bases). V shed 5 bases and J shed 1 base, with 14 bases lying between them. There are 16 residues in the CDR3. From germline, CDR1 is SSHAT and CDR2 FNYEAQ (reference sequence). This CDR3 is CASSTGTPRNTGELFF. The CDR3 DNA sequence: TGTGCCAGCAGCACCGGGACACCTAGGAACACCGGGGAGCTGTTTTTT. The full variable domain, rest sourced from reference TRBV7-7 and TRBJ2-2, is GAGVSQSPRYKVTKRGQDVTLRCDPISSHATLYWYQQALGQGPEFLTYFNYEAQPDKSGLPSDRFSAERPEGSISTLTIQRTEQRDSAMYRCASSTGTPRNTGELFFGEGSRLTVL.

The CDR3 DNA follows: TGTGCCAGCAGCGTAGGGGACAGGCTTTATGGCTACACCTTC. Protein: CASSVGDRLYGYTF. The J gene is TRBJ1-2, the V gene TRBV7-3, with 8 bases that match TRBD1. V trimming: 5 bases; J trimming: 5 bases; junction bases outside the gene matches: 7. The CDR3 sequence is 14 residues long. CDR1 and CDR2 (germline): SGHTA, FQGTGA.

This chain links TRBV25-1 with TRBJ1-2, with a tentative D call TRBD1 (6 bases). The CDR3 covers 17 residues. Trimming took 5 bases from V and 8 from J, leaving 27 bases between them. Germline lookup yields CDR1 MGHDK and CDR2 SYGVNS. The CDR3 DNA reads TGTGCCAGCAGTCCTGCCGGGGGCGGACGGCAAGGGCAGGGCTACACCTTC. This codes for CASSPAGGGRQGQGYTF.

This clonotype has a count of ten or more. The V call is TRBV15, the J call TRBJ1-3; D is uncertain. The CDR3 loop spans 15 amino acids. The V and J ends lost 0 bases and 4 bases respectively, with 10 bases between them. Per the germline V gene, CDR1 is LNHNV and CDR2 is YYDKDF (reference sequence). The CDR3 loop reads CATSRERTEGNTIYF. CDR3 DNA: TGTGCCACCAGCAGAGAAAGGACGGAGGGAAACACCATATATTTT.